The clone carrying this T cell receptor beta chain was found a few times. Investigators prepared the TCR beta libraries by applying iRepertoire HTBI primers and Arm-PCR of CDR3 regions. TCRdb analysed the multiplex PCR reads with MiXCR anew, one entry per CDR3 protein. The sample carries 600,000 to 850,000 distinct CDR3 sequences, about 32% recorded once. Time point described: persistent/refractory GD, antithyroid drugs over 5 years with positive TRAb. The TCR library was made from RNA that had been extracted from PBMCs in TRIzol. The CDR3 extends over 15 amino acids. The V segment lost 2 bases and the J segment 3 bases; nucleotides outside the gene matches: 4. This sample is part of a study of regulatory T cells in long-lasting Graves disease.

The specimen comprised peripheral blood mononuclear cells (PBMCs), sampled when the disease was refractory, from a patient treated with antithyroid drugs. The TCR was taken from a female donor with Graves disease. This chain connects TRBV12-3 or TRBV12-4 to TRBJ1-1; 9 nucleotides line up with TRBD1. CDR3 residues: CASSLSDRGYTEAFF. CDR3 DNA: TGTGCCAGCAGTTTATCAGACAGGGGGTACACTGAAGCTTTCTTT.